The rows below give T cell receptor beta chains drawn from one sample of a study of blood T cell repertoires in COVID-19. Only in-frame clones appear in the TCRdb table, and some are missing; sequencing was by immunoSEQ multiplex PCR. This sample carries about 98,000 clones, 81% of them seen once, and the ten largest clones take around 10%. The specimen sequenced was peripheral blood. The receptors shown here come from a woman older than 75 with acute or convalescent COVID-19. CDR3s include the opening cysteine and the closing phenylalanine or tryptophan. D genes are given only for firm matches.

D gene	V gene	CDR3 length	J gene	CDR3 protein
NA	TRBV7-3	15	TRBJ2-3	CASSLTGATTDTQYF
NA	TRBV6-6	14	TRBJ2-2	CASSPTLNTGELFF
NA	TRBV4-3	14	TRBJ2-1	CASSPAGGYNEQFF
NA	TRBV7-2	14	TRBJ1-5	CASSLARQAHPQHF
NA	TRBV5-5	17	TRBJ2-2	CASSPLPRGKNTGELFF
TRBD2	TRBV18	15	TRBJ2-1	CASSRTRTSLDEQFF
TRBD1	TRBV6-5	14	TRBJ1-2	CASRLDRGNYGYTF
TRBD1	TRBV28	17	TRBJ1-3	CASSTYWTGVTGNTIYF
TRBD2	TRBV5-4	13	TRBJ2-7	CASSFAGGYEQYF
NA	TRBV5-6	16	TRBJ1-2	CASSWNTVGEGGGYTF
TRBD1	TRBV3-1/TRBV3-2	17	TRBJ1-2	CASSQKGPGQGSYGYTF
NA	TRBV6-2/TRBV6-3	12	TRBJ1-2	CASSTGNYGYTF
NA	TRBV2	13	TRBJ1-1	CASRSELRAQAFF
NA	TRBV2	13	TRBJ1-5	CASSVSPNQPQHF
TRBD1	TRBV30	14	TRBJ1-1	CAWKWGQGNTEAFF
NA	TRBV20-1	15	TRBJ2-6	CSASLGLTGANVLTF
NA	TRBV14	14	TRBJ1-2	CASSQEGPNYGYTF
TRBD1	TRBV7-2	15	TRBJ1-4	CASSQGGRSDEKLFF
TRBD1	TRBV24-1	14	TRBJ1-2	CATSGPGQGHGYTF
NA	TRBV12-3/TRBV12-4	13	TRBJ1-2	CASSPTGEYGYTF
TRBD1	TRBV5-1	14	TRBJ2-1	CASSLGQGIGEQFF
NA	TRBV20-1	14	TRBJ1-2	CSASLSQGDYGYTF
NA	TRBV27	15	TRBJ1-1	CASSPSSIRGTEAFF
NA	TRBV7-2	12	TRBJ1-2	CASSLERAGYTF
NA	TRBV10-3	15	TRBJ1-4	CAVSRGSSTNEKLFF
TRBD2	TRBV5-6	17	TRBJ2-5	CASSSGLAGGLQETQYF
TRBD2	TRBV11-2	15	TRBJ2-2	CASSQGLAVVGELFF
TRBD1	TRBV5-6	14	TRBJ1-2	CASSLGQGAGGYTF
NA	TRBV2	13	TRBJ1-2	CASTPEVNYGYTF
NA	TRBV3-1/TRBV3-2	13	TRBJ1-3	CASSSSGGNTIYF
TRBD1	TRBV15	16	TRBJ2-7	CATSRDQGVRVYEQYF
NA	TRBV27	16	TRBJ2-6	CASSSTGNSGANVLTF
NA	TRBV7-2	13	TRBJ1-1	CASSLFVNTEAFF
NA	TRBV7-6	15	TRBJ2-1	CASSFTGSSYNEQFF
TRBD1	TRBV5-4	14	TRBJ1-3	CASSLGTGGNTIYF
NA	TRBV19	12	TRBJ1-3	CASSPERSPIYF
TRBD2	TRBV11-2	19	TRBJ2-3	CASSSGTSGGLFSTDTQYF
NA	TRBV5-8	15	TRBJ1-6	CATVVGSSYNSPLHF
TRBD1	TRBV5-1	15	TRBJ1-6	CASSLTGAYNSPLHF
NA	TRBV7-2	16	TRBJ1-3	CASSSRRVGDGNTIYF
TRBD1	TRBV10-3	15	TRBJ1-2	CAISERGQGAAGYTF
NA	TRBV4-1	14	TRBJ1-2	CASSQVERDGGYTF
NA	TRBV4-3	15	TRBJ1-1	CASSQEIGQNTEAFF
TRBD2	TRBV11-2	15	TRBJ2-1	CASRRGRGGQNEQFF
TRBD2	TRBV24-1	16	TRBJ2-5	CATSVKTGGARETQYF
NA	TRBV3-1/TRBV3-2	14	TRBJ1-3	CASSHEGDGNTIYF
NA	TRBV19	17	TRBJ1-6	CASSKGAASSYNSPLHF
TRBD1	TRBV18	15	TRBJ2-7	CASSPTGLGSYEQYF
TRBD1	TRBV28	14	TRBJ2-3	CASSLGDRAHTQYF